This record concerns one T cell receptor (beta chain) sequence. This CDR3 is also generated by other DNA sequences in the sample. Germline CDR1 reads SNHLY; CDR2 reads FYNNEI. The ends were cut back, 3 bases at V and 0 bases at J, with 3 bases in the middle. The CDR3 is 13 amino acids. This entry comes from a study of control samples from healthy donors and cancer patients. The table came from immunoSEQ multiplex PCR; TCRdb's copy has only in-frame clones and leaves some out. The table has 150,000 to 200,000 clones, 75% to 95% seen once; the top ten hold around 1.5%. Sequencing used blood. The source is a young woman in good health. The chain links TRBV2 to TRBJ1-3; unclear D gene. The CDR3 coding sequence is TGTGCCAGCAGTGACTCCTCTGGAAACACCATATATTTT. This gives the protein CASSDSSGNTIYF.